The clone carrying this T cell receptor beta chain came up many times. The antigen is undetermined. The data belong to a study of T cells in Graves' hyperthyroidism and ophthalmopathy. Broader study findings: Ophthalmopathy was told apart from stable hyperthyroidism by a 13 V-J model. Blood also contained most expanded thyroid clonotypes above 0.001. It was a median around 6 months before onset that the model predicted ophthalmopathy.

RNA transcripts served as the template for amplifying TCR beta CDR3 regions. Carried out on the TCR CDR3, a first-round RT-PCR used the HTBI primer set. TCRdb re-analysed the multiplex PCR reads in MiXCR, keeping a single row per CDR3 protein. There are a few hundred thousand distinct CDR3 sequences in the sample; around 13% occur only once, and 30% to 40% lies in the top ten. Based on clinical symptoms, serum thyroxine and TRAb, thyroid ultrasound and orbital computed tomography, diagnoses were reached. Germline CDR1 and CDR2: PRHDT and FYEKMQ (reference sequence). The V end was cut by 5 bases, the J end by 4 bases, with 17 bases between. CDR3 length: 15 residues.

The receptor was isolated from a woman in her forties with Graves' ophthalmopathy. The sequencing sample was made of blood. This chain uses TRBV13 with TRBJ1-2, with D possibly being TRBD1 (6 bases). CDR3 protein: CASSPTLGHSYGYTF. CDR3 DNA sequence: TGTGCCAGCAGCCCGACATTGGGACACAGCTATGGCTACACCTTC.